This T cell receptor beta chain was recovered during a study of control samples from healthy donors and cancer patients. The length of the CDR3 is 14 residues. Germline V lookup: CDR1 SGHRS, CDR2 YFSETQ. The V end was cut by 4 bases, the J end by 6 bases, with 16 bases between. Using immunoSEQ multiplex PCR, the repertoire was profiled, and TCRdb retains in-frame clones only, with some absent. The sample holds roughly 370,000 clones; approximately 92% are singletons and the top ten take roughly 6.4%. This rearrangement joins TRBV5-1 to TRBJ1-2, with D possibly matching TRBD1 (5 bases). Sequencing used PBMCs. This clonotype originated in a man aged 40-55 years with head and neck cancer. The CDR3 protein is CASSKDRGWDGYTF. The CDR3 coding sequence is TGCGCCAGCAGCAAAGACAGAGGGTGGGATGGCTACACCTTC.